This T cell receptor (beta chain) was profiled in a study of CXCR3-negative and CXCR3-positive naive CD8 T cells. Findings and caveats of the study: In CXCR3-positive naive cells, the TRB CDR3s were more hydrophobic than in CXCR3-negative naive cells.

UMI-labeled TRB cDNA libraries were prepared by 5' RACE. With the 5' RACE reads reprocessed, TCRdb shows one record per CDR3 protein and no DNA. The sample includes about 60,000 distinct CDR3 sequences. This CDR3 contains 14 residues. The V gene's germline CDR1 is SGHDN and CDR2 FVKESK. Points on this clonotype: What it binds is not known.

The rearrangement joins TRBV14 to TRBJ1-2. The sample was naive CXCR3+ CD8+ T cells from blood. Subset noted: CD45RO-CCR7+CD27+CD95- naive CD8+ T cells expressing CXCR3 (TNR3+). This TCR derives from a human donor in good health. Some clones in this sample may be carry-over from other donors' samples. CDR3: CASSHGWEPYGYTF.